One and the same sample provided the 13 T cell receptor beta chains below, sequenced in a study of memory CD4+ T cells and cytomegalovirus serostatus (dated by TCRdb to between 2018 and 2020). Libraries were built with the immunoSEQ multiplex PCR assay. Sourced from immuneACCESS, this table was stored by TCRdb with only in-frame sequences that have V and J called. A share of the clones is absent; for the studies checked, an unresolved V gene accounts for under half, and the remainder has no known explanation. This sample has tens of thousands of clones in its table, and around 76% of those were observed once. Clones ranked in the top ten supply around 5% of the sample. A FACSAria II was used to sort memory CD4+ T cells, defined as single viable CD3+CD4+CD8-CD45RO+ cells. What was sequenced was memory CD4+ T cells from blood. The receptors were gathered from an adult in good health and CMV-seropositive.

This clone was counted between two and nine times. The chain joins TRBV21-1 to TRBJ1-3. TRBV21-1 represents a pseudogene. This CDR3 is built from 17 residues. CDR3 nucleotides: TGTGCCAGCAGCAAAAGGGGACGGCGGGACTCTGGAAACACCATATATTTT. It encodes CASSKRGRRDSGNTIYF.

This chain links TRBV28 with TRBJ2-3; D might be TRBD2 (5 bases). The CDR3 has 17 residues. Germline lookup yields CDR1 MDHEN and CDR2 SYDVKM. With 5 bases removed from V and 6 bases from J, the gap between germline ends came to 24 bases. CDR3 DNA: TGTGCCAGCAGTCTGGTTGAGGGCTCACTCAAAGGCGATACGCAGTATTTT. Protein product: CASSLVEGSLKGDTQYF.

The chain links TRBV6-5 to TRBJ1-5, with D possibly matching TRBD1 (5 bases). From germline, CDR1 is MNHEY and CDR2 SVGAGI. Trimming removed 0 bases at V and 4 bases at J, with 13 bases between. The CDR3 is made up of 16 amino acids. DNA of the CDR3: TGTGCCAGCAGTTACTCGGGACCCCCGGCTAATCAGCCCCAGCATTTT. It encodes CASSYSGPPANQPQHF.

This chain links TRBV18 with TRBJ2-5, with 7 nucleotides matching TRBD1. The germline V gene has CDR1 KGHSH and CDR2 LQKENI. The CDR3 length is 13 residues. The J segment lost 3 bases and the V segment lost 3 bases, leaving 1 base of the junction unmatched. The DNA for the CDR3 is TGTGCCAGCTCACCGACAGGGAAAGAGACCCAGTACTTC. It codes for CASSPTGKETQYF.

V and J are TRBV5-1 and TRBJ1-1; 9 bases match TRBD1. The CDR3 runs 14 residues. The germline CDR1 and CDR2 sequences are SGHRS and YFSETQ. Germline trimming cut 0 bases from V and 7 bases from J; bases unmatched to any gene: 4. CDR3 nucleotides: TGCGCCAGCAGCTTGGACAGGGGGCTGGGTGAAGCTTTCTTT. It specifies CASSLDRGLGEAFF.

This chain joins TRBV2 and TRBJ2-5, with D possibly being TRBD2 (6 bases). Germline V gene sequence: CDR1 SNHLY, CDR2 FYNNEI. The V gene lost 6 bases and the J gene lost 0 bases, with 20 bases spanning the gap. The CDR3 totals 17 residues. CDR3 sequence (DNA): TGTGCCAGCAGAGCGGACCGGGGGAAGCGCGACCAAGAGACCCAGTACTTC. Its translation is CASRADRGKRDQETQYF.

The V call is TRBV5-1, the J call TRBJ1-1, with D tentatively TRBD1 (6 bases). Germline CDR1 reads SGHRS; CDR2 reads YFSETQ. The CDR3 consists of 15 residues. V was pared by 1 base and J by 4 bases, with 14 bases between. This chain's CDR3 is CASSLMGGVGTEAFF. The CDR3 DNA is TGCGCCAGCAGCTTGATGGGGGGCGTGGGCACTGAAGCTTTCTTT.

The chain employs TRBV19 and TRBJ2-1; unclear D gene. This CDR3 comprises 13 residues. V shed 6 bases and J shed 10 bases, with 16 bases lying between them. Germline assignment: CDR1 LNHDA and CDR2 SQIVND (reference sequence). The chain's CDR3 is CASRKIEQAEQFF. CDR3 sequence (DNA): TGTGCCAGTAGAAAGATTGAACAAGCGGAGCAGTTCTTC.

V is TRBV5-6 and J is TRBJ2-7; 11 nucleotides line up with TRBD2. The CDR3 runs 15 residues. Germline V lookup: CDR1 SGHDT, CDR2 YYEEEE. V trimming: 3 bases; J trimming: 2 bases; junction bases outside the gene matches: 4. CDR3 sequence (DNA): TGTGCCAGCAGCTGGGGGACTAGCGGTGCCTACGAGCAGTACTTC. Protein sequence: CASSWGTSGAYEQYF.

This sequence joins TRBV11-2 and TRBJ2-3, with 11 bases matching TRBD2. V shed 5 bases, J shed 2 bases, and the junction held 12 bases outside the gene matches. CDR1 and CDR2 (germline): SGHAT, FQNNGV. The CDR3 is 18 amino acids. CDR3 bases: TGTGCCAGCAGCAAGAAGGGGACTAGCGGAGGCGACACAGATACGCAGTATTTT. It encodes CASSKKGTSGGDTDTQYF.

The V gene is TRBV11-3, the J gene TRBJ2-1; D gene unclear. The V end lost 1 base, the J end lost 9 bases, and 7 bases lay between the germline ends. Germline V gives CDR1 SGHNT, CDR2 YENEEA. The CDR3 is 12 residues long. CDR3 region: CASSLGLGEQFF. CDR3 coding DNA: TGTGCCAGCAGCTTAGGGTTGGGTGAGCAGTTCTTC.

The chain links TRBV28 to TRBJ2-7; the D gene is possibly TRBD1 (5 bases). This CDR3 region has 13 residues. CDR1 and CDR2 (germline): MDHEN, SYDVKM. V was cut by 4 bases and J by 2 bases, with 9 bases left in between. The CDR3 bases are TGTGCCAGCAGTTCCAGGGTCACCTACGAGCAGTACTTC. Its protein is CASSSRVTYEQYF. Full variable domain (outside the CDR3, taken from reference TRBV28 and TRBJ2-7): DVKVTQSSRYLVKRTGEKVFLECVQDMDHENMFWYRQDPGLGLRLIYFSYDVKMKEKGDIPEGYSVSREKKERFSLILESASTNQTSMYLCASSSRVTYEQYFGPGTRLTVT.

The chain joins TRBV2 to TRBJ2-1; possibly TRBD1 or TRBD2 for D (5 bases each). The V end was cut by 10 bases, the J end by 3 bases, with 19 bases between. The germline V gene has CDR1 SNHLY and CDR2 FYNNEI. The CDR3 loop spans 15 amino acids. Here the CDR3 DNA reads TGTGCCACCTTGCTACAGAGGGGAAGCTACAATGAGCAGTTCTTC. Translating it yields CATLLQRGSYNEQFF.